Following are 28 T cell receptor beta chains from one sample sequenced in a study of T cells in Graves' hyperthyroidism and ophthalmopathy. Amplification of TCR beta CDR3 regions was performed using RNA transcripts as template. First-round RT-PCR with HTBI primers amplified the TCR CDR3 region. TCRdb re-derived calls from the multiplex PCR reads in MiXCR, one entry per CDR3 protein. The sample consists of 300,000 to 450,000 distinct CDR3 sequences, approximately 15% of them appearing once. Material: blood. The receptors here all came from a woman aged 55-69 years with Graves' hyperthyroidism.

V usage is TRBV20-1 and J usage is TRBJ2-6; 7 positions agree with TRBD2. The CDR3 runs 16 residues. After removal of 4 bases from V and 0 bases from J, the junction contained 6 bases not matched to a gene. The V gene's germline CDR1 is DFQATT and CDR2 SNEGSKA (reference sequence). The CDR3 coding sequence is TGCAGTGCTATCGGAGCGGGAACCTCTGGGGCCAACGTCCTGACTTTC. Its protein is CSAIGAGTSGANVLTF.

This clonotype came up many times. This chain joins TRBV28 and TRBJ2-2; the D gene is possibly TRBD2 (5 bases). V shed 6 bases and J shed 0 bases, with 14 bases lying between them. Germline V CDR1 and CDR2: MDHEN, SYDVKM. This CDR3 is 16 amino acids long. In nucleotides, the CDR3 is TGTGCCAGCAGAACGGGGAAGGCAGCGAACACCGGGGAGCTGTTTTTT. The encoded protein is CASRTGKAANTGELFF. Full variable domain (rest looked up from reference TRBV28 and TRBJ2-2): DVKVTQSSRYLVKRTGEKVFLECVQDMDHENMFWYRQDPGLGLRLIYFSYDVKMKEKGDIPEGYSVSREKKERFSLILESASTNQTSMYLCASRTGKAANTGELFFGEGSRLTVL.

This clonotype was seen repeatedly, ten times or more. V gene TRBV3-1 combines with J gene TRBJ2-1; D is perhaps TRBD1 (7 bases). The CDR3 has 14 amino acids. Germline loops: CDR1 LGHDT, CDR2 YNNKEL (reference sequence). Trimming removed 9 bases at V and 3 bases at J, with 15 bases between. CDR3 DNA: TGTGCCAGTGATGCAGGGGGGAACTACAATGAGCAGTTCTTC. Amino acid sequence: CASDAGGNYNEQFF.

This clonotype was counted between two and nine times. The chain recombines TRBV24-1 with TRBJ2-5; D tentatively reads TRBD1 or TRBD2 (6 bases each). This CDR3 contains 15 residues. Trimming left V 1 base short and J 5 bases short, with 13 bases between. From germline, CDR1 is KGHDR and CDR2 SFDVKD. In nucleotides, the CDR3 is TGTGCCACCAGTGATTTTTCCGGGGGCAGGGAGACCCAGTACTTC. Translating gives CATSDFSGGRETQYF.

Concerning this clonotype itself: A much larger clone is a single base away; this may be a read error. The rearrangement links TRBV12-3 or TRBV12-4 to TRBJ1-1; 10 nucleotides agree with TRBD1. V lost 5 bases, J lost 7 bases, and 7 bases stayed unmatched. The CDR3 loop spans 14 amino acids. The CDR3 nucleotides are TGTGCCAGCAGTCTGACAGGGGGCTCGGATGAAGCTTTCTTT. It encodes CASSLTGGSDEAFF.

This clonotype turned up a few times. V and J are TRBV20-1 and TRBJ2-7; possibly TRBD1 or TRBD2 for D (5 bases each). The germline gives CDR1 DFQATT, CDR2 SNEGSKA (reference sequence). The CDR3 covers 14 residues. Trimming removed 3 bases at V and 1 base at J, with 13 bases between. CDR3 loop: CSARSGTGSYEQYF. CDR3 bases: TGCAGTGCTAGGTCCGGGACGGGATCCTACGAGCAGTACTTC.

The sample holds many counts of this clonotype. V is TRBV11-2 and J is TRBJ2-1, with 9 bases lining up with TRBD2. The CDR3 is made up of 15 amino acids. The junction had 15 bases not matched to a gene; V was cut back by 8 bases and J by 10 bases. Germline CDR1 and CDR2: SGHAT and FQNNGV. The CDR3 sequence: CASRATSGLMLEQFF. DNA of the CDR3: TGTGCCAGCCGGGCTACTAGCGGGCTCATGCTGGAGCAGTTCTTC.

This clonotype was observed at least ten times. CDR3 protein: CAWSNDQGSYEQYF. The CDR3 DNA sequence: TGTGCCTGGAGTAACGATCAGGGGTCCTACGAGCAGTACTTC. The V and J genes are TRBV30 and TRBJ2-7; D may be TRBD1 (6 bases). This CDR3 spans 14 amino acids. Germline CDR1 reads GTSNPN; CDR2 reads SVGIG (reference sequence). Trimming removed 2 bases from V and 1 base from J, with 12 bases in between.

The CDR3: CASSQEDGITKVNTEAFF. DNA for the CDR3: TGTGCCAGCAGCCAAGAGGACGGGATTACTAAGGTCAACACTGAAGCTTTCTTT. The genes are TRBV3-1 and TRBJ1-1, with D hard to call. From germline, CDR1 is LGHDT and CDR2 YNNKEL (reference sequence). V was pared by 0 bases and J by 2 bases, with 19 bases between. CDR3 length equals 18 residues.

CDR3 amino acids: CAWSLLDRNTGELFF. The CDR3 DNA reads as TGTGCCTGGAGTCTCCTCGACAGGAACACCGGGGAGCTGTTTTTT. The rearrangement uses TRBV30 and TRBJ2-2; weak D call: TRBD1 (5 bases). The CDR3 extends over 15 amino acids. Germline CDR1 reads GTSNPN; CDR2 reads SVGIG (reference sequence). Trimming took 2 bases from V and 1 from J, leaving 11 bases between them.

The CDR3 loop is CSARLAGGSAEQYF. The CDR3 DNA follows: TGCAGTGCTAGACTAGCGGGAGGATCTGCCGAGCAGTACTTC. This chain links TRBV20-1 with TRBJ2-7; 11 positions agree with TRBD2. The CDR3 is made up of 14 amino acids. Germline CDR1 reads DFQATT; CDR2 reads SNEGSKA (reference sequence). V shed 2 bases, J shed 6 bases, and the junction held 6 bases outside the gene matches.

Only a few counts were recorded for this clonotype. The chain is built from TRBV5-4 and TRBJ2-2; 9 bases are a match to TRBD1. Germline CDR1 reads SGHNT; CDR2 reads YYREEE (reference sequence). This CDR3 region has 16 residues. The V gene end was trimmed by 4 bases and the J gene end by 4 bases; junction bases not matched to a gene: 8. The CDR3, as DNA: TGTGCCAGCAGCCGCGGTACAGGGGGCCTCACCGGGGAGCTGTTTTTT. Protein sequence: CASSRGTGGLTGELFF.

At least ten counts were recorded for this clonotype. The chain employs TRBV30 and TRBJ1-2; D ambiguous. The CDR3 is made up of 14 amino acids. The germline V and J ends were trimmed by 3 bases and 2 bases, with 13 bases remaining between them. Germline V gene sequence: CDR1 GTSNPN, CDR2 SVGIG (reference sequence). CDR3 amino acids: CAWRQTIINYGYTF. The CDR3, as DNA: TGTGCCTGGAGACAGACCATCATAAACTATGGCTACACCTTC.

There are a few counts of this clonotype. The rearrangement joins TRBV20-1 to TRBJ2-7, with 8 positions matching TRBD2. Germline V CDR1 and CDR2: DFQATT, SNEGSKA (reference sequence). V shed 6 bases and J 4 bases; nucleotides not matched to a gene: 14. This CDR3 has 15 residues. The CDR3 spells CSARSYSGGGYEQYF. CDR3 bases: TGCAGTGCAAGATCTTACAGCGGGGGCGGATACGAGCAGTACTTC.

This clonotype was counted at least ten times. The rearrangement links TRBV5-1 to TRBJ1-1, with TRBD1 matching over 7 bases. This CDR3 has 15 amino acids. V dropped 4 bases and J dropped 5; count of bases not matched to a gene: 11. Germline CDR1 reads SGHRS; CDR2 reads YFSETQ. CDR3 in DNA: TGCGCCAGCAGCCCCAGGGCAGGGGGGCTTACTGAAGCTTTCTTT. Its translation is CASSPRAGGLTEAFF.

Only a few counts were recorded for this clonotype. V is TRBV19 and J is TRBJ2-7, with D perhaps given as TRBD1 or TRBD2 (7 bases each). This CDR3 contains 17 residues. The ends were cut back, 6 bases at V and 0 bases at J, with 21 bases in the middle. CDR1 and CDR2 from the germline V gene are LNHDA and SQIVND (reference sequence). This CDR3 is CASRTRGGHTISYEQYF. The CDR3 DNA sequence: TGTGCCAGTAGGACCAGGGGGGGACATACGATCTCCTACGAGCAGTACTTC.

This clonotype has a count of ten or more. The V gene is TRBV11-3, the J gene TRBJ2-7; D remains unclear. CDR1 SGHNT and CDR2 YENEEA come from the germline V gene. CDR3 length: 15 amino acids. V dropped 3 bases and J dropped 1 base, with 13 bases sitting between them. The chain's CDR3 is CASSFGLVPSYEQYF. CDR3 bases: TGTGCCAGCAGCTTTGGTCTAGTGCCTTCCTACGAGCAGTACTTC.

This clonotype was recorded at least ten times. This chain connects TRBV20-1 to TRBJ2-3; 11 bases map to TRBD1. Germline-derived CDR1 and CDR2 are DFQATT and SNEGSKA (reference sequence). V shed 0 bases, J shed 4 bases, and the junction held 18 bases outside the gene matches. The CDR3 spans 20 residues. CDR3 sequence (DNA): TGCAGTGCTAGAGATCGGGGATTTGTTTTGGACAGGGGGCCCGCAGATACGCAGTATTTT. Its protein product is CSARDRGFVLDRGPADTQYF.

In its sample, this clonotype was seen many times. The chain couples TRBV27 to TRBJ1-1; weak D call: TRBD1 (6 bases). This CDR3 comprises 17 residues. Deletions cut 1 base from V and 5 bases from J, with 20 bases between. Germline loops: CDR1 MNHEY, CDR2 SMNVEV (reference sequence). CDR3 coding DNA: TGTGCCAGCAGTTTATTCGGGCAGGGACACGCACAGACTGAAGCTTTCTTT. Encoded protein: CASSLFGQGHAQTEAFF.

There are many counts of this clonotype. The V and J genes are TRBV27 and TRBJ2-5; 8 bases fit TRBD1. Germline V gives CDR1 MNHEY, CDR2 SMNVEV (reference sequence). The CDR3 covers 14 residues. The ends lost 6 bases at V and 3 bases at J; junction bases unmatched: 6. CDR3 sequence reads: CASSIKDREETQYF. The CDR3, as DNA: TGTGCCAGCAGCATAAAGGACAGGGAAGAGACCCAGTACTTC.

This clonotype has at least ten counts. V gene TRBV11-2 combines with J gene TRBJ2-5, with D uncertain. The CDR3 totals 13 residues. Trimming removed 1 base at V and 7 bases at J, with 10 bases between. Looked up from germline, CDR1 is SGHAT and CDR2 is FQNNGV. CDR3 in amino acids: CASSLGSKGTQYF. Here the CDR3 DNA reads TGTGCCAGCAGCTTAGGTTCCAAGGGGACCCAGTACTTC.

This clonotype showed up many times. CDR3 DNA sequence: TGTGCCAGCAGCTTAAATGTCGGGACCGGGGAGCTGTTTTTT. Its protein product is CASSLNVGTGELFF. The chain is built from TRBV7-3 and TRBJ2-2; D is unresolved. The CDR3 has 14 residues. Germline CDR1 and CDR2: SGHTA and FQGTGA. V lost 1 base, J lost 5 bases, and 8 bases lay in between.

The chain carries TRBV5-8 and TRBJ1-2; tentatively, D is TRBD1 (6 bases). Germline lookup yields CDR1 SGHTS and CDR2 YDEGEE. The CDR3 consists of 12 residues. Trimming cost V 4 bases and J 4 bases, with 8 bases left between them. CDR3 nucleotides: TGTGCCAGCAGCCGACAGGTCTATGGCTACACCTTC. Its protein product is CASSRQVYGYTF.

This clonotype was counted ten times or more. The rearrangement links TRBV27 to TRBJ1-5; D unclear. The V end was cut by 5 bases, the J end by 3 bases, with 8 bases between. Germline-derived CDR1 and CDR2 are MNHEY and SMNVEV (reference sequence). This CDR3 spans 13 amino acids. CDR3 sequence (DNA): TGTGCCAGCAGTCGGGGTTTCAATCAGCCCCAGCATTTT. Translation: CASSRGFNQPQHF.

In its sample, this clonotype was seen a few times. The chain uses TRBV7-2 and TRBJ2-2; D perhaps matches TRBD2 (5 bases). CDR1 SGHTA and CDR2 FQGNSA come from the germline V gene. Trimming stripped 5 bases from V and 0 bases from J, with 10 bases between. This CDR3 comprises 15 residues. The CDR3 nucleotides are TGTGCCAGCAGCCCGGGGAGTGCGAACACCGGGGAGCTGTTTTTT. Amino acid sequence: CASSPGSANTGELFF.

At least ten counts were recorded for this clonotype. This sequence joins TRBV7-3 and TRBJ2-1; 7 bases are shared with TRBD2. Germline V gene data show CDR1 as SGHTA and CDR2 as FQGTGA. CDR3 size: 14 residues. Germline trimming cut 4 bases from V and 9 bases from J; bases unmatched to any gene: 9. The CDR3 is CASSSGLGRGEQFF. The DNA for the CDR3 is TGTGCCAGCAGCTCAGGACTAGGACGGGGTGAGCAGTTCTTC.

Only a few counts were recorded for this clonotype. The chain carries TRBV12-3 or TRBV12-4 and TRBJ2-3, with TRBD2 matching over 8 bases. CDR3 length: 20 amino acids. Trimming took 2 bases from V and 0 from J; bases not matched to a gene: 16. In nucleotides, the CDR3 is TGTGCCAGCAGTTTATATTCTCTAGCGGGTAGTTCGCATAGCACAGATACGCAGTATTTT. Amino acids: CASSLYSLAGSSHSTDTQYF.

The chain couples TRBV10-2 to TRBJ2-7; perhaps TRBD1 as D (5 bases). Germline lookup yields CDR1 WSHSY and CDR2 SAAADI. Deletions cut 5 bases from V and 5 bases from J, with 13 bases between. This CDR3 contains 13 residues. The CDR3 protein is CASSPGRVNEQYF. The CDR3 bases are TGCGCCAGCAGTCCAGGCAGGGTAAACGAGCAGTACTTC.